This TCR beta chain is drawn from a study of blood T cell repertoires in COVID-19. Study information: The United States, Italy and Spain supplied acute and convalescent COVID-19 samples. The cDNA or gDNA used as material had been derived from T cells, B-cell-depleted T cells, or PBMCs.

Original processing notes: Amplifying reference gene primers gave estimates of nucleated cell counts. Sequencing was performed with immunoSEQ multiplex PCR; in TCRdb, only in-frame clones are kept and a portion is missing. For V, J and clone size, that table is used; D and trimming come from the DNA. Altogether some 16,000 clones are present, approximately 90% being singletons, with the ten largest covering 10% to 15%. The CDR3 extends over 14 amino acids. Germline V gene sequence: CDR1 MDHEN, CDR2 SYDVKM. The V end lost 7 bases, the J end lost 4 bases, and 16 bases lay between the germline ends. The sequencing sample was made of peripheral blood. The J gene is TRBJ1-2, the V gene TRBV28; no clear D. This clonotype was obtained from a human donor in a cohort sampled during active COVID-19. Here the CDR3 DNA reads TGTGCCAGCATTTCCTTCGGCCGGGGCTATGGCTACACCTTC. Protein: CASISFGRGYGYTF.